This T cell receptor beta chain derives from a study of neurological immune-mediated disorders. As for the cDNA, it was generated by 5'RACE with 10-nucleotide random UMIs. A single record per CDR3 protein comes from TCRdb applying MiXCR to the 5' RACE reads. This table holds fewer than 75,000 distinct CDR3 sequences, about 3.4% found once. Trimming cost V 6 bases and J 2 bases; bases outside gene matches: 5. This CDR3 is built from 15 residues. Germline CDR1 and CDR2: SGHTA and FQGTGA. Findings of the study overall: Among 34 multiple sclerosis patients, phylogenetic grouping put the repertoires of 18 into a single related-CDR3 cluster, a possible signature.

This clonotype was counted many times. No antigen is known for it. This chain uses TRBV7-3 with TRBJ2-3, with TRBD1 matching 10 bases. The receptor's source is a man aged 40-49 years with multiple sclerosis. The sample consisted of PBMCs. CDR3 sequence: CASSRTGGNTDTQYF. For the CDR3, the DNA is TGTGCCAGCAGTCGGACAGGGGGAAACACAGATACGCAGTATTTT. The full variable domain, in which reference TRBV7-3 and TRBJ2-3 provide the parts outside the CDR3, is GAGVSQTPSNKVTEKGKYVELRCDPISGHTALYWYRQSLGQGPEFLIYFQGTGAADDSGLPNDRFFAVRPEGSVSTLKIQRTERGDSAVYLCASSRTGGNTDTQYFGPGTRLTVL.